Below are 30 T cell receptor beta chains sequenced from a single sample in a study of cytomegalovirus exposure and HLA in healthy donors. PCR primers comprised 60 Vbeta and 13 Jbeta primers. Here immunoSEQ multiplex PCR was the method, and the copy in TCRdb shows in-frame clones only, minus some. The table shows tens of thousands of clones, with roughly 80% occurring only once. Sample: PBMCs. The receptors here all came from a woman between 50 and 59 years old in good health and CMV-seropositive.

The rearrangement uses TRBV6-1 and TRBJ2-5; 9 positions match TRBD2. CDR1 and CDR2 from the germline V gene are MNHNS and SASEGT. The CDR3 contains 15 residues. V lost 6 bases, J lost 3 bases, and 8 bases stayed unmatched. CDR3 amino acids: CASSSKTSGKETQYF. The CDR3 DNA follows: TGTGCCAGCAGCTCTAAGACTAGCGGAAAAGAGACCCAGTACTTC.

The table lists this clone with a few counts. This chain links TRBV5-1 with TRBJ1-1; no reliable D call. Per the germline V gene, CDR1 is SGHRS and CDR2 is YFSETQ. The V and J ends lost 2 bases and 3 bases respectively, with 8 bases between them. This CDR3 is 13 amino acids long. Here the CDR3 reads CASSFTVDTEAFF. The CDR3 bases are TGCGCCAGCAGCTTCACGGTGGACACTGAAGCTTTCTTT.

This chain joins TRBV21-1 and TRBJ2-7; the table names TRBD1, a call not compared with the DNA. TRBV21-1 is flagged as a pseudogene. This CDR3 is built from 16 residues. In nucleotides, the CDR3 is TGTGCCAGCAGCAAAAGGCGAGGAGACAGAAGCTACGAGCAGTACTTC. It codes for CASSKRRGDRSYEQYF.

The chain combines TRBV11-3 with TRBJ1-2; 10 bases line up with TRBD1. The germline V gene has CDR1 SGHNT and CDR2 YENEEA. CDR3 length: 17 residues. V shed 2 bases and J 3 bases; nucleotides not matched to a gene: 9. The chain's CDR3 is CASSLRDRGRGDYGYTF. The DNA for the CDR3 is TGTGCCAGCAGCTTACGCGACAGGGGGCGAGGGGACTATGGCTACACCTTC. Variable domain in full (rest from reference TRBV11-3 and TRBJ1-2): EAGVVQSPRYKIIEKKQPVAFWCNPISGHNTLYWYLQNLGQGPELLIRYENEEAVDDSQLPKDRFSAERLKGVDSTLKIQPAELGDSAVYLCASSLRDRGRGDYGYTFGSGTRLTVV.

The V call is TRBV5-1, the J call TRBJ1-3; 7 nucleotides align to TRBD1. V trimming: 4 bases; J trimming: 3 bases; junction bases outside the gene matches: 4. Germline loops: CDR1 SGHRS, CDR2 YFSETQ. The CDR3 contains 14 residues. In DNA form, the CDR3 reads TGCGCCAGCAGCCCACAGGGGCTTGGAAACACCATATATTTT. It translates to CASSPQGLGNTIYF.

This clone was found a few times. The chain links TRBV9 to TRBJ1-2; the D is unclear. Trimming took 3 bases from V and 8 from J, leaving 8 bases between them. Per germline, CDR1 SGDLS and CDR2 YYNGEE. There are 11 residues in the CDR3. Written as DNA, the CDR3 is TGTGCCAGCAGCGCGGGATTCGGCTACACCTTC. Translated: CASSAGFGYTF. The whole variable domain, remainder taken from reference TRBV9 and TRBJ1-2, is DSGVTQTPKHLITATGQRVTLRCSPRSGDLSVYWYQQSLDQGLQFLIQYYNGEERAKGNILERFSAQQFPDLHSELNLSSLELGDSALYFCASSAGFGYTFGSGTRLTVV.

This clone was counted a single time. The chain recombines TRBV28 with TRBJ1-1, with D hard to call. CDR3 length: 12 amino acids. Germline V gene lookup returns CDR1 MDHEN and CDR2 SYDVKM. Trimming left V 6 bases short and J 7 bases short, with 12 bases between. The CDR3 coding sequence is TGTGCCAGCAGCACCTCACAGCTTGAAGCTTTCTTT. Protein product: CASSTSQLEAFF.

A remark on this clone: Other DNA variants within this sample encode the same CDR3. The V gene is TRBV5-1, the J gene TRBJ2-3; TRBD1 agrees at 7 bases. The CDR3 runs 14 residues. V gave up 2 bases and J gave up 3 bases; unmatched junction bases: 3. The germline V gene encodes CDR1 SGHRS and CDR2 YFSETQ. Here the CDR3 DNA reads TGCGCCAGCAGCTTAGCGACAGGGACAGATACGCAGTATTTT. Protein sequence: CASSLATGTDTQYF.

V and J are TRBV29-1 and TRBJ2-2; TRBD2 matches at 12 bases. V lost 4 bases, J lost 2 bases, and 5 bases stayed unmatched. CDR1 is SQVTM, CDR2 ANQGSEA, per germline. CDR3 length: 16 residues. The CDR3 DNA reads as TGCAGCGTTGCTAGGACTAGCGGGGTAAACACCGGGGAGCTGTTTTTT. Protein sequence: CSVARTSGVNTGELFF.

V is TRBV7-6 and J is TRBJ2-1; 8 bases agree with TRBD2. V shed 2 bases and J 7 bases; nucleotides not matched to a gene: 7. Germline CDR1 reads SGHVS; CDR2 reads FNYEAQ. This CDR3 comprises 15 residues. CDR3: CASSLNPAGVNEQFF. The CDR3 DNA follows: TGTGCCAGCAGCTTAAATCCAGCGGGAGTAAATGAGCAGTTCTTC.

Here the CDR3 DNA reads TGTGCCAGCAGTCTCGAGGAAAAACTGTTTTTT. Translation gives CASSLEEKLFF. The rearrangement joins TRBV6-1 to TRBJ1-4; D ambiguous. This CDR3 has 11 amino acids. The germline V gene encodes CDR1 MNHNS and CDR2 SASEGT. Trimming left V 5 bases short and J 8 bases short, with 6 bases between.

The gene calls are TRBV5-4 and TRBJ2-3, with TRBD1 matching 7 bases. V was clipped by 5 bases and J by 1 base; unmatched bases: 4. The CDR3 sequence is 14 residues long. Germline V gene data show CDR1 as SGHNT and CDR2 as YYREEE (reference sequence). The CDR3 region is CASRPDRGTDTQYF. DNA of the CDR3: TGTGCCAGCAGACCAGACAGGGGCACAGATACGCAGTATTTT.

This clone was detected only once. This chain uses TRBV6-5 with TRBJ2-2; possibly TRBD1 for D (6 bases). This CDR3 region has 14 residues. V was trimmed by 6 bases and J by 7 bases, leaving 15 bases between them. The germline V gene encodes CDR1 MNHEY and CDR2 SVGAGI. The CDR3 sequence: CASRSEGVVGELFF. DNA for the CDR3: TGTGCCAGCAGATCCGAGGGGGTAGTCGGGGAGCTGTTTTTT.

The chain is built from TRBV5-6 and TRBJ2-1; TRBD2 matches at 14 bases. Germline V lookup: CDR1 SGHDT, CDR2 YYEEEE. This CDR3 contains 16 residues. Trimming took 2 bases from V and 8 from J; bases not matched to a gene: 6. CDR3 sequence (DNA): TGTGCCAGCAGCTTACCGGGACTAGCGGGAGTCCATGAGCAGTTCTTC. Protein product: CASSLPGLAGVHEQFF.

This clone was counted between two and nine times. V is TRBV9 and J is TRBJ1-2, with TRBD1 as a possible D gene (5 bases). The V end was cut by 3 bases, the J end by 6 bases, with 9 bases between. This CDR3 comprises 12 residues. The germline V gene encodes CDR1 SGDLS and CDR2 YYNGEE. CDR3: CASSGGVDGYTF. The CDR3 DNA is TGTGCCAGCAGCGGGGGGGTCGATGGCTACACCTTC.

This sequence joins TRBV7-8 and TRBJ1-1, with TRBD1 identical over 7 bases. Per germline, CDR1 SGHVS and CDR2 FQNEAQ. Germline trimming cut 6 bases from V and 6 bases from J; bases unmatched to any gene: 7. This CDR3 comprises 13 residues. The CDR3: CASRGQAGAEAFF. Here the CDR3 DNA reads TGTGCCAGCAGAGGACAGGCCGGGGCTGAAGCTTTCTTT.

The chain employs TRBV19 and TRBJ1-1; a possible D gene is TRBD1 (5 bases). V lost 6 bases and J lost 10, with 21 bases in between. The CDR3 contains 14 residues. From germline, CDR1 is LNHDA and CDR2 SQIVND (reference sequence). For the CDR3, the DNA is TGTGCCAGTAGATTCGGAGGGGATCTCTACAGAGCTTTCTTT. Translating it yields CASRFGGDLYRAFF.

The chain combines TRBV15 with TRBJ2-7; TRBD2 matches at 12 bases. V shed 6 bases and J 4 bases; nucleotides not matched to a gene: 1. The CDR3 spans 13 residues. CDR1 LNHNV and CDR2 YYDKDF come from the germline V gene (reference sequence). The CDR3, as DNA: TGTGCCACCAGGACTAGCGGGAGTTACGAGCAGTACTTC. It specifies CATRTSGSYEQYF.

The chain joins TRBV5-6 to TRBJ2-7, with 8 bases identical to TRBD1. Germline V gene sequence: CDR1 SGHDT, CDR2 YYEEEE. J was trimmed by 3 bases and V by 4 bases; bases with no gene match: 12. CDR3 length: 16 amino acids. Here the CDR3 reads CASSARQGRRSYEQYF. The CDR3, as DNA: TGTGCCAGCAGCGCCCGACAGGGGCGGAGAAGCTACGAGCAGTACTTC.

This clone was seen only a few times. The chain employs TRBV5-1 and TRBJ1-1, with D perhaps matching TRBD1 (5 bases). The CDR3 has 15 residues. CDR1 is SGHRS, CDR2 YFSETQ, per germline. Trimming pared 0 bases from V and 5 bases from J, leaving 14 bases between. The CDR3 DNA reads as TGCGCCAGCAGCTTGGATAGTCAGGGTTTGACTGAAGCTTTCTTT. Its translation: CASSLDSQGLTEAFF.

The genes are TRBV4-1 and TRBJ2-1; 8 bases align to TRBD2. With V trimmed by 4 bases and J by 7 bases, 15 bases remained unmatched. CDR1 and CDR2 (germline): MGHRA, YSYEKL. The CDR3 spans 17 residues. CDR3 residues: CASSRLTTSGSGNEQFF. The DNA of the CDR3 is TGCGCCAGCAGCCGGCTGACTACGAGCGGGAGCGGGAATGAGCAGTTCTTC.

This clone was detected a few times. The chain joins TRBV30 to TRBJ2-7, with D perhaps TRBD1 (5 bases). The CDR3 covers 11 residues. V lost 5 bases and J 3 bases, leaving 8 bases between the germline ends. Germline V gene sequence: CDR1 GTSNPN, CDR2 SVGIG (reference sequence). CDR3 DNA: TGTGCCTGGGGGGCTGGCTACGAGCAGTACTTC. Its translation is CAWGAGYEQYF.

The chain uses TRBV7-4 and TRBJ2-5; 7 bases map to TRBD2. Germline CDR1 and CDR2: SGHVT and SQSDAQ. CDR3 length: 12 residues. The CDR3 is CGQVAGDGTQYF. CDR3 bases: TGTGGCCAGGTGGCGGGGGACGGGACCCAGTACTTC.

The CDR3 protein is CASSPGSGTYGYTF. The CDR3 bases are TGTGCCAGCAGCCCCGGTAGCGGAACATATGGCTACACCTTC. This chain joins TRBV9 and TRBJ1-2; D uncertain. This CDR3 has 14 residues. Trimming left V 4 bases short and J 5 bases short, with 15 bases between. CDR1 is SGDLS and CDR2 is YYNGEE in the germline V gene.

This clone was seen once. The chain has TRBV4-1 and TRBJ2-2, with 7 bases lining up with TRBD2. Germline CDR1 MGHRA, CDR2 YSYEKL. This CDR3 spans 15 amino acids. J gave up 8 bases and V 0 bases, and 6 bases lay outside the gene matches. Written as DNA, the CDR3 is TGCGCCAGCAGCCAAGATCGGAGTAGCGGGGGGGAGCTGTTTTTT. Its translation is CASSQDRSSGGELFF.

CDR3 in DNA: TGTGCCAGCTGCTTACCGACAGCCCCGTCGGAGACCCAGTACTTC. Its translation is CASCLPTAPSETQYF. This chain joins TRBV18 and TRBJ2-5, with a possible D match to TRBD1 (5 bases). The CDR3 length is 15 residues. V lost 7 bases to trimming and J lost 5 bases, with 20 bases between them. CDR1 is KGHSH and CDR2 is LQKENI in the germline V gene.

The CDR3 region has the DNA TGTGCCAGCAGTTATACAGAGAACTATGGCTACACCTTC. Translated, it gives CASSYTENYGYTF. V is TRBV27 and J is TRBJ1-2; no clear D. Germline lookup yields CDR1 MNHEY and CDR2 SMNVEV (reference sequence). V lost 4 bases to trimming and J lost 2 bases, with 8 bases between them. This CDR3 has 13 residues.

J is TRBJ2-7 and V is TRBV4-1, with 12 nucleotides matching TRBD2. The germline V gene has CDR1 MGHRA and CDR2 YSYEKL. The CDR3 length is 17 residues. V lost 4 bases, J lost 1 base, and 8 bases stayed unmatched. The CDR3 region is CASSPQGLAGTSYEQYF. The CDR3 bases are TGCGCCAGCAGCCCCCAGGGACTAGCGGGTACATCCTACGAGCAGTACTTC.

Comments on this clone: At one end the junction does not follow the germline gene, possibly because of a read error. This chain uses TRBV6-1 with TRBJ1-1, with no clear D. The length of the CDR3 is 13 residues. The germline V gene encodes CDR1 MNHNS and CDR2 SASEGT. In DNA, the CDR3 is TGTGCCAGCAGTGTATCCGGGAGTACTGAATCTTTCTTT. It translates to CASSVSGSTESFF.

The chain has TRBV9 and TRBJ1-5; possibly TRBD1 for D (5 bases). V lost 0 bases and J lost 1, with 5 bases in between. In germline, CDR1 is SGDLS, CDR2 YYNGEE. The CDR3 contains 14 residues. The CDR3 DNA is TGTGCCAGCAGCGTAGGACAGAGCAATCAGCCCCAGCATTTT. Translation: CASSVGQSNQPQHF. The whole variable domain, filled in from reference TRBV9 and TRBJ1-5, reads DSGVTQTPKHLITATGQRVTLRCSPRSGDLSVYWYQQSLDQGLQFLIQYYNGEERAKGNILERFSAQQFPDLHSELNLSSLELGDSALYFCASSVGQSNQPQHFGDGTRLSIL.